This entry features one T cell receptor beta chain sequence. The source of the sample is a study of CXCR4 blockade with PD-1 therapy in pancreatic cancer. Generated by immunoSEQ multiplex PCR, the TCRdb table keeps only in-frame clones and is missing some. The sample has 5,000 or so clones; almost 50% are singletons. From germline, CDR1 is LNHNV and CDR2 YYDKDF (reference sequence). This CDR3 is 15 amino acids long. V shed 0 bases and J shed 5 bases, with 13 bases lying between them. The sequenced material came from tumor tissue. V gene TRBV15 combines with J gene TRBJ1-2, with a possible D match to TRBD1 (6 bases). This sequence was found in a human donor with pancreatic ductal adenocarcinoma. CDR3 DNA sequence: TGTGCCACCAGCAGAGATCTGGGGGCGCGGTATGGCTACACCTTC. Translating it yields CATSRDLGARYGYTF.